One and the same sample provided the 30 T cell receptor beta chains below, sequenced in a study of beta chain features in type 1 diabetes. Every bit of the isolated RNA underwent reverse transcription, so sequencing read expressed TCRB transcripts. Using immunoSEQ multiplex PCR, the repertoire was profiled, and TCRdb retains in-frame clones only, with some absent. The sample has a few hundred thousand clones; approximately 16% are singletons. The sample taken for sequencing was naive CD4+ T cells from blood. Receptors were obtained from a young woman in good health.

The genes are TRBV6-1 and TRBJ2-1, with 13 bases matching TRBD2. V shed 6 bases, J shed 10 bases, and the junction held 9 bases outside the gene matches. The germline gives CDR1 MNHNS, CDR2 SASEGT. The CDR3 length is 15 residues. The CDR3 nucleotides read TGTGCCAGCAGCAAAGAGGGACTAGCGGGATACGAGCAGTTCTTC. Translated: CASSKEGLAGYEQFF.

This clone was counted only a few times. The CDR3 is CASSPGTARGYGYTF. CDR3 DNA sequence: TGTGCCAGCTCACCAGGGACTGCCCGAGGGTATGGCTACACCTTC. The chain combines TRBV18 with TRBJ1-2; tentatively, D is TRBD1 (5 bases). CDR1 and CDR2 (germline): KGHSH, LQKENI. V lost 2 bases and J lost 5, with 15 bases in between. The CDR3 runs 15 residues.

This clone was observed a handful of times. The chain uses TRBV4-2 and TRBJ2-7; 10 bases match TRBD1. The CDR3 totals 14 residues. Germline CDR1 is LGHNA and CDR2 is YNFKEQ. Trimming took 1 base from V and 7 from J; bases not matched to a gene: 4. The CDR3 DNA is TGTGCCAGCAGCCAAGGACAGGGGGCTTGGGAGCAGTACTTC. This codes for CASSQGQGAWEQYF.

This clone was counted only a few times. The J gene is TRBJ1-2, the V gene TRBV28; 7 positions agree with TRBD1. The germline CDR1 and CDR2 sequences are MDHEN and SYDVKM. This CDR3 has 14 residues. The ends lost 5 bases at V and 4 bases at J; junction bases unmatched: 7. The CDR3 protein is CASSHRQGGYGYTF. DNA for the CDR3: TGTGCCAGCAGTCATAGACAGGGTGGCTATGGCTACACCTTC.

The chain employs TRBV29-1 and TRBJ1-1; no definite D call. Germline V gene lookup returns CDR1 SQVTM and CDR2 ANQGSEA. V was clipped by 2 bases and J by 3 bases, with 10 bases between them. CDR3 length equals 13 residues. The CDR3 protein is CSVELGRDTEAFF. For the CDR3, the DNA is TGCAGCGTTGAACTCGGCCGGGACACTGAAGCTTTCTTT. Together with reference TRBV29-1 and TRBJ1-1, the CDR3 gives the full variable domain: SAVISQKPSRDICQRGTSLTIQCQVDSQVTMMFWYRQQPGQSLTLIATANQGSEATYESGFVIDKFPISRPNLTFSTLTVSNMSPEDSSIYLCSVELGRDTEAFFGQGTRLTVV.

There are a few counts of this clone. V is TRBV19 and J is TRBJ1-2; 9 nucleotides match TRBD1. Per the germline V gene, CDR1 is LNHDA and CDR2 is SQIVND (reference sequence). Unmatched junction bases numbered 3, after V lost 10 bases and J lost 6 bases. This CDR3 has 11 residues. The chain's CDR3 is CATRQGDGYTF. Written as DNA, the CDR3 is TGTGCCACCCGACAGGGGGATGGCTACACCTTC. The whole variable domain, filled in from reference TRBV19 and TRBJ1-2, reads DGGITQSPKYLFRKEGQNVTLSCEQNLNHDAMYWYRQDPGQGLRLIYYSQIVNDFQKGDIAEGYSVSREKKESFPLTVTSAQKNPTAFYLCATRQGDGYTFGSGTRLTVV.

This clone appeared a few times. The V call is TRBV2, the J call TRBJ1-1; the D is unclear. CDR1 and CDR2 (germline): SNHLY, FYNNEI. With 5 bases removed from V and 10 bases from J, the gap between germline ends came to 11 bases. The length of the CDR3 is 11 residues. DNA for the CDR3: TGTGCCAGCAGTACAGCACTAGTAGCTTTCTTT. The encoded protein is CASSTALVAFF.

The table lists this clone with a few counts. This sequence joins TRBV29-1 and TRBJ2-5, with 9 bases aligning to TRBD1. Germline lookup yields CDR1 SQVTM and CDR2 ANQGSEA. The V segment lost 3 bases and the J segment 4 bases; nucleotides outside the gene matches: 6. This CDR3 has 14 amino acids. This chain's CDR3 is CSVEPDRGRETQYF. In DNA form, the CDR3 reads TGCAGCGTTGAGCCGGACAGGGGAAGAGAGACCCAGTACTTC.

This clone has just a few counts. This sequence joins TRBV5-1 and TRBJ2-2, with a tentative D call TRBD1 (6 bases). V was trimmed by 6 bases and J by 6 bases, leaving 15 bases between them. There are 14 residues in the CDR3. Germline CDR1 SGHRS, CDR2 YFSETQ. The CDR3 loop is CASNHRADPGELFF. CDR3 sequence (DNA): TGCGCCAGCAACCACAGGGCGGACCCCGGGGAGCTGTTTTTT.

The chain combines TRBV6-5 with TRBJ2-6; TRBD2 might be the D (6 bases). The CDR3 is 15 residues long. From germline, CDR1 is MNHEY and CDR2 SVGAGI. V was cut by 2 bases and J by 3 bases, with 8 bases left in between. CDR3 amino acids: CASSYEGGGANVLTF. Here the CDR3 DNA reads TGTGCCAGCAGTTACGAGGGAGGTGGGGCCAACGTCCTGACTTTC.

The rearrangement joins TRBV4-3 to TRBJ2-5, with D possibly being TRBD1 (5 bases). Germline CDR1 reads LGHNA; CDR2 reads YSLEER. The V gene lost 0 bases and the J gene lost 5 bases, with 10 bases spanning the gap. This CDR3 is built from 14 residues. The CDR3 spells CASSQDVGVETQYF. CDR3 sequence (DNA): TGCGCCAGCAGCCAAGATGTAGGGGTCGAGACCCAGTACTTC.

This clone has a handful of counts. In DNA, the CDR3 is TGTGCCAGCAGCTTGAGACTGGATAGTAACGAGCAGTACTTC. It codes for CASSLRLDSNEQYF. The V call is TRBV7-9, the J call TRBJ2-7; D unresolved. Deletions cut 3 bases from V and 5 bases from J, with 14 bases between. CDR3 length: 14 amino acids. The germline V gene encodes CDR1 SEHNR and CDR2 FQNEAQ (reference sequence).

V usage is TRBV25-1 and J usage is TRBJ2-7, with 8 positions matching TRBD1. CDR1 and CDR2 (germline): MGHDK, SYGVNS. The V segment lost 3 bases and the J segment 7 bases; nucleotides outside the gene matches: 5. CDR3 length equals 13 residues. The CDR3 DNA is TGTGCCAGCAGTGAGGACGGACAGGGAGAGCAGTACTTC. It is translated as CASSEDGQGEQYF.

As to this clone: This CDR3 is also generated by other DNA sequences in the sample. The rearrangement joins TRBV5-4 to TRBJ2-1; 7 bases line up with TRBD2. V trimming: 0 bases; J trimming: 0 bases; junction bases outside the gene matches: 0. Per germline, CDR1 SGHNT and CDR2 YYREEE (reference sequence). The CDR3 spans 15 residues. CDR3 region: CASSLASGSYNEQFF. The CDR3 DNA follows: TGTGCCAGCAGCTTGGCTAGCGGCTCCTACAATGAGCAGTTCTTC.

This clone has more than one count but fewer than ten. This rearrangement joins TRBV5-1 to TRBJ2-1, with TRBD2 identical over 8 bases. V lost 3 bases and J lost 7; bases outside the gene matches: 6. This CDR3 spans 14 amino acids. Germline CDR1 reads SGHRS; CDR2 reads YFSETQ. The CDR3 DNA sequence: TGCGCCAGCAGCTCCGGGACTAGTGGTAATGAGCAGTTCTTC. It is translated as CASSSGTSGNEQFF.

This chain's CDR3 is CASSLTGALNTEAFF. Written as DNA, the CDR3 is TGCGCCAGCAGCTTGACAGGGGCCTTGAACACTGAAGCTTTCTTT. This chain joins TRBV5-1 and TRBJ1-1, with 7 bases fitting TRBD1. J was trimmed by 0 bases and V by 1 base; bases with no gene match: 3. This CDR3 comprises 15 residues. The germline gives CDR1 SGHRS, CDR2 YFSETQ.

This clone appeared a few times. The chain uses TRBV30 and TRBJ2-1, with D unresolved. With 3 bases removed from V and 12 bases from J, the gap between germline ends came to 18 bases. The germline V gene has CDR1 GTSNPN and CDR2 SVGIG (reference sequence). This CDR3 contains 13 residues. CDR3 amino acids: CAWSIGRVAGQFF. CDR3 in DNA: TGTGCCTGGAGCATTGGTCGCGTCGCTGGGCAGTTCTTC.

The chain couples TRBV23-1 to TRBJ2-1; 10 bases map to TRBD2. TRBV23-1 is designated an ORF whose function remains uncertain. After removal of 10 bases from V and 0 bases from J, the junction contained 12 bases not matched to a gene. CDR3 length: 17 amino acids. This CDR3 reads CANKTSGSFSSYNEQFF. In DNA form, the CDR3 reads TGCGCCAACAAGACTAGCGGGTCCTTTAGCTCCTACAATGAGCAGTTCTTC.

This clone was seen only once. This rearrangement joins TRBV9 to TRBJ2-3, with D perhaps TRBD1 (5 bases). The CDR3 runs to 15 residues. Trimming removed 3 bases at V and 2 bases at J, with 13 bases between. Germline CDR1 SGDLS, CDR2 YYNGEE. The DNA for the CDR3 is TGTGCCAGCAGCGAAGCCCAGGGAACCACAGATACGCAGTATTTT. Protein product: CASSEAQGTTDTQYF.

The chain links TRBV11-2 to TRBJ2-7, with 8 bases identical to TRBD2. Germline loops: CDR1 SGHAT, CDR2 FQNNGV. Unmatched junction bases numbered 9, after V lost 4 bases and J lost 7 bases. The CDR3 is 14 residues long. The CDR3 nucleotides read TGTGCCAGCAGCTCAGGGACTAGGACGGGGGAGCAGTACTTC. Translated, it gives CASSSGTRTGEQYF.

The CDR3 region is CASSPGGPTDTQYF. CDR3 nucleotides: TGTGCCAGCAGCCCCGGGGGTCCCACAGATACGCAGTATTTT. V usage is TRBV28 and J usage is TRBJ2-3, with D perhaps matching TRBD2 (6 bases). This CDR3 is built from 14 residues. CDR1 MDHEN and CDR2 SYDVKM come from the germline V gene. V lost 6 bases and J 2 bases, leaving 12 bases between the germline ends.

J is TRBJ2-3 and V is TRBV4-2; TRBD2 aligns across 8 bases. Germline assignment: CDR1 LGHNA and CDR2 YNFKEQ. Trimming at V came to 4 bases and at J to 1 base, leaving 4 bases not matched to a gene. There are 15 residues in the CDR3. The CDR3: CASSRSGRGTDTQYF. Here the CDR3 DNA reads TGTGCCAGCAGCCGAAGCGGGAGAGGCACAGATACGCAGTATTTT.

The rearrangement links TRBV29-1 to TRBJ2-7, with a possible D match to TRBD1 (6 bases). V was trimmed by 8 bases and J by 3 bases, leaving 17 bases between them. This CDR3 region has 13 residues. Germline V lookup: CDR1 SQVTM, CDR2 ANQGSEA. The CDR3 loop reads CSTFETGYYEQYF. The CDR3 bases are TGCAGCACATTTGAAACAGGGTACTACGAGCAGTACTTC.

This rearrangement joins TRBV28 to TRBJ2-1; 9 bases align to TRBD1. The CDR3 has 14 residues. V shed 6 bases, J shed 7 bases, and the junction held 7 bases outside the gene matches. Germline V gene lookup returns CDR1 MDHEN and CDR2 SYDVKM. The CDR3 sequence is CASSTRTGENEQFF. The CDR3 nucleotides read TGTGCCAGCAGCACTAGGACAGGGGAGAATGAGCAGTTCTTC.

This clone was seen a few times. CDR3 protein: CSVLGDNSGNTIYF. DNA for the CDR3: TGCAGCGTCCTCGGGGACAACTCTGGAAACACCATATATTTT. V usage is TRBV29-1 and J usage is TRBJ1-3, with a possible D match to TRBD1 (6 bases). This CDR3 contains 14 residues. The V and J ends lost 6 bases and 0 bases respectively, with 12 bases between them. Germline CDR1 reads SQVTM; CDR2 reads ANQGSEA.

This clone was detected once. This chain joins TRBV7-8 and TRBJ1-2, with D unclear. The CDR3 length is 17 residues. Trimming shortened V by 5 bases and J by 2 bases, and 21 bases separated the two germline ends. Germline values: CDR1 SGHVS, CDR2 FQNEAQ. The CDR3 here is CASSKMMDGVLNYGYTF. As DNA, the CDR3 is TGTGCCAGCAGCAAAATGATGGACGGGGTATTGAACTATGGCTACACCTTC.

This chain connects TRBV19 to TRBJ2-3; 14 nucleotides agree with TRBD2. The CDR3 covers 14 residues. Germline V gene lookup returns CDR1 LNHDA and CDR2 SQIVND (reference sequence). With V trimmed by 4 bases and J by 9 bases, 3 bases remained unmatched. The CDR3 region is CASSTGTSGRTQYF. CDR3 nucleotide sequence: TGTGCCAGTAGTACGGGGACTAGCGGGAGAACGCAGTATTTT.

This clone was recorded a few times. The rearrangement uses TRBV19 and TRBJ1-5; weak D call: TRBD1 (6 bases). The CDR3 has 13 residues. From germline, CDR1 is LNHDA and CDR2 SQIVND (reference sequence). Deletions cut 5 bases from V and 4 bases from J, with 9 bases between. This CDR3 is CASSVRGNQPQHF. The DNA of the CDR3 is TGTGCCAGTAGTGTTAGGGGGAATCAGCCCCAGCATTTT. The full variable domain, in which reference TRBV19 and TRBJ1-5 provide the parts outside the CDR3, is DGGITQSPKYLFRKEGQNVTLSCEQNLNHDAMYWYRQDPGQGLRLIYYSQIVNDFQKGDIAEGYSVSREKKESFPLTVTSAQKNPTAFYLCASSVRGNQPQHFGDGTRLSIL.

The chain uses TRBV19 and TRBJ2-2; 10 nucleotides line up with TRBD1. This CDR3 is built from 15 residues. The junction had 3 bases not matched to a gene; V was cut back by 4 bases and J by 4 bases. The V gene's germline CDR1 is LNHDA and CDR2 SQIVND (reference sequence). CDR3 DNA sequence: TGTGCCAGTAGTAGACAGGGGGCGTTCACCGGGGAGCTGTTTTTT. It specifies CASSRQGAFTGELFF.

The table lists this clone with a few counts. This rearrangement joins TRBV30 to TRBJ2-1, with TRBD2 matching 9 bases. The CDR3 has 15 amino acids. Germline V gene sequence: CDR1 GTSNPN, CDR2 SVGIG (reference sequence). V dropped 2 bases and J dropped 1; count of bases not matched to a gene: 3. The CDR3 sequence is CAWSLTSGSYNEQFF. In nucleotides, the CDR3 is TGTGCCTGGAGTCTAACTAGCGGGTCCTACAATGAGCAGTTCTTC.